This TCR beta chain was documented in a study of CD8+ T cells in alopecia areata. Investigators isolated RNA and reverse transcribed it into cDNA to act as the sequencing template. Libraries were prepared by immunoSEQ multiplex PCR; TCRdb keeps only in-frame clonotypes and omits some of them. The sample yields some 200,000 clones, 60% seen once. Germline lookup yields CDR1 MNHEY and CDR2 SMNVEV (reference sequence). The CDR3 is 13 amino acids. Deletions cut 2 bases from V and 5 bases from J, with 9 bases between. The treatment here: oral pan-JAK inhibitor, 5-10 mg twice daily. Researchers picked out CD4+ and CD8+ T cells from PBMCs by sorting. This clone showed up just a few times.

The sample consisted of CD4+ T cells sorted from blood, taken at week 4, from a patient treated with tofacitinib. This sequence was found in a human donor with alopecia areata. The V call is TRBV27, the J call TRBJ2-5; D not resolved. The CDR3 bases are TGTGCCAGCAGTTTAAGGATGAAGGAGACCCAGTACTTC. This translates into CASSLRMKETQYF.